The 9 T cell receptor beta chains below all came from one sample that was sequenced in a study of beta chain features in type 1 diabetes. Expressed TCRB transcripts were sequenced because the isolated RNA had all been reverse transcribed beforehand. Generated by immunoSEQ multiplex PCR, the TCRdb table keeps only in-frame clones and is missing some. The table has a few hundred thousand clones, around 15% seen once. Sequences were obtained from central memory CD4+ T cells from blood. These receptors all come from a man in his thirties or forties in good health.

This chain connects TRBV6-5 to TRBJ1-1; 8 positions match TRBD1. Germline V gene data show CDR1 as MNHEY and CDR2 as SVGAGI. The J segment lost 4 bases and the V segment lost 5 bases, leaving 6 bases of the junction unmatched. This CDR3 is 14 amino acids long. Here the CDR3 DNA reads TGTGCCAGCAGTACCCTCGGACAGGGCACTGAAGCTTTCTTT. Translated, it gives CASSTLGQGTEAFF.

This clone has more than one count but fewer than ten. The rearrangement uses TRBV11-2 and TRBJ2-3; TRBD2 matches 9 bases. The CDR3 covers 17 residues. Germline V gene lookup returns CDR1 SGHAT and CDR2 FQNNGV. V trimming: 4 bases; J trimming: 3 bases; junction bases outside the gene matches: 11. CDR3 sequence reads: CASSSARGLAGTDTQYF. In nucleotides, the CDR3 is TGTGCCAGCAGCTCCGCAAGGGGGCTAGCGGGGACAGATACGCAGTATTTT.

This clone was counted a few times. CDR3 protein: CASSEVGGGRTEAFF. CDR3 DNA sequence: TGTGCCAGCAGTGAAGTAGGGGGTGGGCGGACTGAAGCTTTCTTT. The chain combines TRBV2 with TRBJ1-1; tentatively, D is TRBD1 (6 bases). Trimming removed 1 base from V and 5 bases from J, with 14 bases in between. This CDR3 region has 15 residues. From germline, CDR1 is SNHLY and CDR2 FYNNEI.

This clone appeared a few times. V usage is TRBV6-5 and J usage is TRBJ2-7, with D possibly called TRBD1 or TRBD2 (5 bases each). V lost 6 bases, J lost 6 bases, and 18 bases lay in between. This CDR3 has 14 residues. Germline-derived CDR1 and CDR2 are MNHEY and SVGAGI. CDR3 sequence (DNA): TGTGCCAGCAGCTCAGACGGGGCCCCGGTCGAGCAGTACGTC. Protein product: CASSSDGAPVEQYV.

The chain has TRBV30 and TRBJ2-7, with 7 bases lining up with TRBD1. Germline V gene sequence: CDR1 GTSNPN, CDR2 SVGIG (reference sequence). The CDR3 extends over 15 amino acids. V gave up 4 bases and J gave up 0 bases; unmatched junction bases: 9. The CDR3 bases are TGTGCCTGGACCACCGGGACAGATAGCTCCTACGAGCAGTACGTC. Its translation: CAWTTGTDSSYEQYV.

V is TRBV29-1 and J is TRBJ2-1, with D perhaps matching TRBD2 (6 bases). Germline-derived CDR1 and CDR2 are SQVTM and ANQGSEA. The V gene lost 8 bases and the J gene lost 0 bases, with 14 bases spanning the gap. This CDR3 spans 14 amino acids. This chain's CDR3 is CSFRGGTSYNEQFF. CDR3 DNA: TGCAGCTTCCGGGGCGGGACCTCCTACAATGAGCAGTTCTTC.

The J gene is TRBJ2-2, the V gene TRBV6-6; no clear D gene. V lost 1 base to trimming and J lost 6 bases, with 6 bases between them. Germline CDR1 is MNHNY and CDR2 is SVGAGI (reference sequence). The CDR3 has 13 residues. The CDR3 coding sequence is TGTGCCAGCAGTTACTTGAATTCCGGGGAGCTGTTTTTT. Encoded protein: CASSYLNSGELFF.

This clone has only a few counts. The chain has TRBV7-6 and TRBJ2-1; tentatively, D is TRBD2 (5 bases). CDR1 SGHVS and CDR2 FNYEAQ come from the germline V gene. The CDR3 sequence is 12 residues long. V was cut by 5 bases and J by 10 bases, with 12 bases left in between. As DNA, the CDR3 is TGTGCCAGCAGCCCCTCTTGGAGGGAGCAGTTCTTC. The encoded protein is CASSPSWREQFF.

This clone has just a few counts. The chain combines TRBV5-1 with TRBJ1-5; 7 bases line up with TRBD1. This CDR3 has 16 residues. V trimming: 0 bases; J trimming: 0 bases; junction bases outside the gene matches: 3. CDR1 and CDR2 (germline): SGHRS, YFSETQ. CDR3 amino acids: CASSLAGGNSNQPQHF. As DNA, the CDR3 is TGCGCCAGCAGCTTGGCAGGGGGGAATAGCAATCAGCCCCAGCATTTT.